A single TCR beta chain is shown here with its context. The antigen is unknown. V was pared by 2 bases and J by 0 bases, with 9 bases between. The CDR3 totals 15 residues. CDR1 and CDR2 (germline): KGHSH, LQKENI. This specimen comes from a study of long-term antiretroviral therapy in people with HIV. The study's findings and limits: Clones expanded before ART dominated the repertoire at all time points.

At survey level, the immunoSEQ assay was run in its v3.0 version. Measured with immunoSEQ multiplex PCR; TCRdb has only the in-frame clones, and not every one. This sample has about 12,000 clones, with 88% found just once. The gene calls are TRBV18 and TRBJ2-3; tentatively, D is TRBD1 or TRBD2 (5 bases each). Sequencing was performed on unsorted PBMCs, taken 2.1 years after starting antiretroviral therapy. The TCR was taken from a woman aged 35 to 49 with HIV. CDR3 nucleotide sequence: TGTGCCAGCTCACCATATCGGGACAGCACAGATACGCAGTATTTT. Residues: CASSPYRDSTDTQYF.